This TCR beta chain came from a study of blood T cell repertoires in COVID-19. Germline CDR1 reads KGHSH; CDR2 reads LQKENI. V lost 3 bases, J lost 4 bases, and 3 bases stayed unmatched. The CDR3 consists of 14 residues. All enrollees were roughly 18 to 89 years old and from about 24 US areas. Assay: immunoSEQ multiplex PCR; the TCRdb copy retains only in-frame clones and omits some. The sample lists just over 300,000 clones; approximately 88% were seen once. What was sequenced was PBMCs or T cells enriched from blood (not recorded which). This TCR derives from a woman aged 18 to 35 who had recovered from COVID-19. V is TRBV18 and J is TRBJ1-3; the match to TRBD1 covers 7 bases. The CDR3 here is CASSPGDRGNTIYF. CDR3 nucleotides: TGTGCCAGCTCACCGGGGGACAGAGGAAACACCATATATTTT. Combining the CDR3 with reference TRBV18 and TRBJ1-3 gives the whole variable domain NAGVMQNPRHLVRRRGQEARLRCSPMKGHSHVYWYRQLPEEGLKFMVYLQKENIIDESGMPKERFSAEFPKEGPSILRIQQVVRGDSAAYFCASSPGDRGNTIYFGEGSWLTVV.